The text below deals with one T cell receptor (beta chain). No antigen is known for it. CDR1 and CDR2 (germline): SGHAT, FQDESV (reference sequence). Trimming shortened V by 2 bases and J by 5 bases, and 12 bases separated the two germline ends. CDR3 length: 14 residues. The data derive from a study of immune cell composition in non-small cell lung cancer. The normal lung sample lay at least 3 cm, and maximally far, from the tumour. Profiling relied on immunoSEQ multiplex PCR, and the TCRdb table lists in-frame clones only, not all of them. The top ten clones hold roughly 22% of a sample with fewer than 2,000 clones, approximately 80% of them seen once. Findings and limits, study-wide: TIL tumour reactivity correlated with maximal tumour-associated clone frequency in adenocarcinoma.

The specimen was non-adjacent lung tissue. The rearrangement uses TRBV11-1 and TRBJ1-1; D is ambiguous. The source of this sequence is a human donor with non-small cell lung cancer. This CDR3 reads CASSLIPGSTEAFF. CDR3 in DNA: TGTGCCAGCAGCTTAATTCCCGGGTCTACTGAAGCTTTCTTT.